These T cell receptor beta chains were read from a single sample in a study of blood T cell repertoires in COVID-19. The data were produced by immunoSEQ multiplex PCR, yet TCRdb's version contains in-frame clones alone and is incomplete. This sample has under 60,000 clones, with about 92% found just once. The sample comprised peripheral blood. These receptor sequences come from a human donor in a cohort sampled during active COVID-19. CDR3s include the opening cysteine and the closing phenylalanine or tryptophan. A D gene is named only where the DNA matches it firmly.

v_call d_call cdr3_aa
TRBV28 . CASSLLLPGNEQFF
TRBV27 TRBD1 CASSLQFGQGWERGNSNIQYF
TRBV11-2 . CASSYYNSPLHF
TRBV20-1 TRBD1 CSASLRGTAPSYTF
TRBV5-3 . CARSLVGQETQYF
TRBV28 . CASSTRQVGQETQYF
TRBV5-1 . CASSRGGSVAIGNEQFF
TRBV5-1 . CASLPVPTGGANVLTF
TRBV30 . CACARLLNTEAFF
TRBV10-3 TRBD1 CAISENRGDEKLFF
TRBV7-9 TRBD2 CASSPVFGRATDTQYF
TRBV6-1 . CASSESGTGIQPQHF
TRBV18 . CASSPPTLAKNIQYF
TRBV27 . CASSLYGGANEKLFF
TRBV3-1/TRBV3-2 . CASGHRGNTEAFF
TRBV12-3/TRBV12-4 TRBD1 CASSLMTGDGYTF